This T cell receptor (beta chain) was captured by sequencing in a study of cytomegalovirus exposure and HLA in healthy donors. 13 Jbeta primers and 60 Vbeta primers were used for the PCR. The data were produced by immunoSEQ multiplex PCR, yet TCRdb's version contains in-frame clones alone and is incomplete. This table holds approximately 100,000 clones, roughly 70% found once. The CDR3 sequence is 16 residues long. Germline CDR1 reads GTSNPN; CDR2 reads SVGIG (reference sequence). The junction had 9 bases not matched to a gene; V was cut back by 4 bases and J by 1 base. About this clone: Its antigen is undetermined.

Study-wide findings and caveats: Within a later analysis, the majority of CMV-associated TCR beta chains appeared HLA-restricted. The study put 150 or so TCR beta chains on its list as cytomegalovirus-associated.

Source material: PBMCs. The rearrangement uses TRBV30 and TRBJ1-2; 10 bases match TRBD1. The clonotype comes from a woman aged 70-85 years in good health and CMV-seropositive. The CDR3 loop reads CAWTPLGQGNNYGYTF. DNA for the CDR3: TGTGCCTGGACCCCGTTGGGACAGGGGAATAACTATGGCTACACCTTC.